These T cell receptor beta chains were read from a single sample in a study of T cell changes during pregnancy in multiple sclerosis. Using immunoSEQ multiplex PCR, the repertoire was profiled, and TCRdb retains in-frame clones only, with some absent. The repertoire holds about 36,000 clones, with just over 90% as singletons. Sample: CD4+ T cells from peripheral blood mononuclear cells, taken after pregnancy. The receptors here all came from a female donor with multiple sclerosis, enrolled in a pregnancy study. The CDR3 runs from the conserved cysteine through the conserved F or W. A D gene is named only where the DNA matches it firmly. Size is stated for part of the rows, as once, few or many counts, or as a class when the clone is expanded.

abundance: NA
d_gene: NA
v_gene: TRBV5-4
j_gene: TRBJ2-3
CDR3nt: TGTGCCAGCAGCCCTAGCGCAGGCACAGATACGCAGTATTTT
CDR3aa: CASSPSAGTDTQYF

abundance: NA
d_gene: NA
v_gene: TRBV29-1
j_gene: TRBJ2-1
CDR3nt: TGCAGCGTTGAGAGAACTGCTGCCTTTGAGCAGTTCTTC
CDR3aa: CSVERTAAFEQFF

abundance: NA
d_gene: NA
v_gene: TRBV7-2
j_gene: TRBJ2-1
CDR3nt: TGTGCCAGCAGCCCACAGCAGAATGAGCAGTTCTTC
CDR3aa: CASSPQQNEQFF

abundance: NA
d_gene: NA
v_gene: TRBV5-1
j_gene: TRBJ1-5
CDR3nt: TGCGCCAGCAGCTTGGGTCTTGGGGCAGGTAGCAATCAGCCCCAGCATTTT
CDR3aa: CASSLGLGAGSNQPQHF

abundance: NA
d_gene: NA
v_gene: TRBV5-1
j_gene: TRBJ2-3
CDR3nt: TGCGCCAGCAGCTTGGAGGGCGGGACCACAGATACGCAGTATTTT
CDR3aa: CASSLEGGTTDTQYF

abundance: NA
d_gene: NA
v_gene: TRBV7-9
j_gene: TRBJ1-4
CDR3nt: TGTGCCAGCAGCCGAACGGAGGTTTCTAATGAAAAACTGTTTTTT
CDR3aa: CASSRTEVSNEKLFF

abundance: NA
d_gene: NA
v_gene: TRBV6-5
j_gene: TRBJ2-2
CDR3nt: TGTGCCAGCAGTCAAGGGACAACCGGGGAGCTGTTTTTT
CDR3aa: CASSQGTTGELFF

abundance: NA
d_gene: TRBD1
v_gene: TRBV29-1
j_gene: TRBJ1-1
CDR3nt: TGCAGCGTTGGCGGTGGGACAGGGGAGGGTAACACTGAAGCTTTCTTT
CDR3aa: CSVGGGTGEGNTEAFF

abundance: NA
d_gene: TRBD1
v_gene: TRBV5-4
j_gene: TRBJ2-7
CDR3nt: TGTGCCAGCAGCTCTCGGAAAACAGGGGGTGGCGAGCAGTACTTC
CDR3aa: CASSSRKTGGGEQYF

abundance: NA
d_gene: NA
v_gene: TRBV9
j_gene: TRBJ1-5
CDR3nt: TGTGCCAGCAGCGTAGGGGGACAATCGAATCAGCCCCAGCATTTT
CDR3aa: CASSVGGQSNQPQHF

abundance: NA
d_gene: TRBD2
v_gene: TRBV4-3
j_gene: TRBJ2-7
CDR3nt: TGCGCCAGCAGCCCCGCGGGAGGAAGTAACTACGAGCAGTACTTC
CDR3aa: CASSPAGGSNYEQYF

abundance: NA
d_gene: NA
v_gene: TRBV19
j_gene: TRBJ1-1
CDR3nt: TGTGCCAGTCGGCCCCAGGGGTTGGCTGAAGCTTTCTTT
CDR3aa: CASRPQGLAEAFF

abundance: once
d_gene: NA
v_gene: TRBV28
j_gene: TRBJ2-7
CDR3nt: TGTGCCAGCAGTCCGGCAAGGGGGAAACCCTACGAGCAGTACTTC
CDR3aa: CASSPARGKPYEQYF

abundance: NA
d_gene: NA
v_gene: TRBV5-4
j_gene: TRBJ1-3
CDR3nt: TGTGCCAGCAGCCCTACAGGGAATGGAAACACCATATATTTT
CDR3aa: CASSPTGNGNTIYF

abundance: NA
d_gene: NA
v_gene: TRBV19
j_gene: TRBJ1-2
CDR3nt: TGTGCCAGTAGGGCGGGAAAAAAGTTGCAAGGCTACACCTTC
CDR3aa: CASRAGKKLQGYTF

abundance: NA
d_gene: NA
v_gene: TRBV7-6
j_gene: TRBJ1-2
CDR3nt: TGTGCCAGCAGCTTAGGTGGCGGGGGAGAAGTGGGCTACACCTTC
CDR3aa: CASSLGGGGEVGYTF

abundance: NA
d_gene: NA
v_gene: TRBV2
j_gene: TRBJ1-5
CDR3nt: TGTGCCAGCAGTGAGGGCAGGGCCCTTTATCAGCCCCAGCATTTT
CDR3aa: CASSEGRALYQPQHF

abundance: NA
d_gene: NA
v_gene: TRBV19
j_gene: TRBJ2-7
CDR3nt: TGTGCCAGTAGTCCGGGAGGGACAGGGAATGCCTACGAGCAGTACTTC
CDR3aa: CASSPGGTGNAYEQYF

abundance: NA
d_gene: TRBD2
v_gene: TRBV19
j_gene: TRBJ2-1
CDR3nt: TGTGCCAGTAGTATAGATGGACGGGAGGGGTGGAATGAGCAGTTCTTC
CDR3aa: CASSIDGREGWNEQFF

abundance: once
d_gene: NA
v_gene: TRBV11-2
j_gene: TRBJ2-5
CDR3nt: TGTGCCAGCAGCTCTTCCGGACAGTTCCAAGAGACCCAGTACTTC
CDR3aa: CASSSSGQFQETQYF

abundance: NA
d_gene: TRBD2
v_gene: TRBV11-2
j_gene: TRBJ2-4
CDR3nt: TGTGCCAGCAGCTTAGGTCTAGCGGGGACCTCCCTAGCCAAAAACATTCAGTACTTC
CDR3aa: CASSLGLAGTSLAKNIQYF

abundance: NA
d_gene: NA
v_gene: TRBV18
j_gene: TRBJ2-2
CDR3nt: TGTGCCAGCTCACCACGGTTAGAGAACACCGGGGAGCTGTTTTTT
CDR3aa: CASSPRLENTGELFF

abundance: NA
d_gene: NA
v_gene: TRBV4-2
j_gene: TRBJ1-3
CDR3nt: TGTGCCAGCAGCCAAGAACAGGGATACTCTGGAAACACCATATATTTT
CDR3aa: CASSQEQGYSGNTIYF

abundance: NA
d_gene: TRBD2
v_gene: TRBV7-3
j_gene: TRBJ2-1
CDR3nt: TGTGCCAGCAGCCTCTCTAGCGGGAGGATAGGTGAGCAGTTCTTC
CDR3aa: CASSLSSGRIGEQFF

abundance: NA
d_gene: NA
v_gene: TRBV4-3
j_gene: TRBJ1-6
CDR3nt: TGCGCCAGCAGCCAAGCCGGGATTTCACCCCTCCACTTT
CDR3aa: CASSQAGISPLHF

abundance: NA
d_gene: TRBD2
v_gene: TRBV11-2
j_gene: TRBJ2-5
CDR3nt: TGTGCCAGCAGCCCACCGGGACTAGCGGGAGGTGTCCAGTACTTC
CDR3aa: CASSPPGLAGGVQYF

abundance: NA
d_gene: TRBD2
v_gene: TRBV6-1
j_gene: TRBJ2-3
CDR3nt: TGTGCCAGCAAAATAGCGGGAGATACGCAGTATTTT
CDR3aa: CASKIAGDTQYF

abundance: NA
d_gene: TRBD2
v_gene: TRBV4-3
j_gene: TRBJ2-1
CDR3nt: TGCGCCAGCAGCCGTTGGGGTAGTAGCGGGGGGCCAAATAATCCTTACAATGAGCAGTTCTTC
CDR3aa: CASSRWGSSGGPNNPYNEQFF

abundance: few
d_gene: TRBD2
v_gene: TRBV7-3
j_gene: TRBJ2-2
CDR3nt: TGTGCCAGCAGCTTATTCGCTAGCGGGAGTGTAAACACCGGGGAGCTGTTTTTT
CDR3aa: CASSLFASGSVNTGELFF